This T cell receptor beta chain comes out of a study of shared clonotypes between healthy human individuals. The CDR3 is 15 amino acids. V lost 4 bases, J lost 5 bases, and 10 bases stayed unmatched. The germline V gene encodes CDR1 SGHAT and CDR2 FQNNGV. TCRdb keeps only in-frame clones here, not all; method: immunoSEQ multiplex PCR. Of approximately 1,500,000 clones in the sample, roughly 96% were seen once. The receptor's source is a man aged 25 to 40 in good health. Sample: naive CD4+ T cells sorted from blood. Sample subset: CD45RA+ positively selected. The V gene is TRBV11-2, the J gene TRBJ2-5; 7 bases are shared with TRBD1. This CDR3 is CASSSLTGRRETQYF. In DNA form, the CDR3 reads TGTGCCAGCAGCTCATTGACAGGGCGTAGGGAGACCCAGTACTTC.